This T cell receptor beta chain was profiled in a study of blood T cells in healthy people across ages. Alongside a J-beta primer mix, a sample-barcoded 5' primer served in a second PCR lasting about 7 to 11 cycles. In TCRdb, the 5' RACE reads were re-called with MiXCR into one record per CDR3 protein. The table includes around 800,000 distinct CDR3 sequences, approximately 24% detected once. Study results and limitations: Roughly linear age-related decline in beta diversity appeared, significant by age about 37.

The people who gave samples were healthy Caucasians from Russia, aged about 6 to 100. This clonotype has only a few counts. Its antigen is still unknown. Between the trimmed V and J ends, which lost 6 bases and 2 bases, there was a span of 8 bases. This CDR3 has 13 residues. The germline V gene has CDR1 SGHTA and CDR2 FQGTGA. The same sample was also used in a study of T cells of mothers and their children. That publication notes: RNA was extracted, and all of it went into cDNA synthesis at around 1.4 ug per 15 ul. Versus unrelated pairs, overlap was slightly higher in related mother-child pairs, without reaching significance.

Sequenced material: blood. The chain employs TRBV7-3 and TRBJ2-1; possibly TRBD1 for D (6 bases). The clonotype comes from a boy aged 5-17 years in good health. The CDR3 DNA reads as TGTGCCAGCAGACAGGGCCCCTACAATGAGCAGTTCTTC. It is translated as CASRQGPYNEQFF.